The clone carrying this T cell receptor (beta chain) was counted ten times or more. Its specificity is unknown. This record belongs to a study of T cells in Graves' hyperthyroidism and ophthalmopathy. About the study: Before any treatment, at initial diagnosis, peripheral blood was collected. The study's findings and limits: Most thyroid clonotypes that were expanded above 0.001 also turned up in blood.

TCR beta CDR3 regions were amplified from RNA. The TCR CDR3 first-round RT-PCR relied on the HTBI primer set. TCRdb ran MiXCR on the multiplex PCR reads and lists one entry per CDR3 protein. Of about 770,000 distinct CDR3 sequences listed, around a sixth were seen once; the top ten hold 16%. A patient was excluded if there was uncontrolled infection, other autoimmune disease, pregnancy or lactation. It was over 9.5 ml of fresh peripheral blood that supplied the PBMCs. The source is a woman aged 45 to 65 with Graves' hyperthyroidism that later progressed to Graves' ophthalmopathy. Sequencing was done on a sample of blood.

CDR3 DNA sequence: TGCGCCAGCAGCTTGGCCCTGGGGGCTGAAGCTTTCTTT. Residues: CASSLALGAEAFF. This chain uses TRBV5-1 with TRBJ1-1; TRBD1 might be the D (5 bases). Trimming shortened V by 0 bases and J by 6 bases, and 9 bases separated the two germline ends. Germline CDR1 reads SGHRS; CDR2 reads YFSETQ. The CDR3 covers 13 residues.